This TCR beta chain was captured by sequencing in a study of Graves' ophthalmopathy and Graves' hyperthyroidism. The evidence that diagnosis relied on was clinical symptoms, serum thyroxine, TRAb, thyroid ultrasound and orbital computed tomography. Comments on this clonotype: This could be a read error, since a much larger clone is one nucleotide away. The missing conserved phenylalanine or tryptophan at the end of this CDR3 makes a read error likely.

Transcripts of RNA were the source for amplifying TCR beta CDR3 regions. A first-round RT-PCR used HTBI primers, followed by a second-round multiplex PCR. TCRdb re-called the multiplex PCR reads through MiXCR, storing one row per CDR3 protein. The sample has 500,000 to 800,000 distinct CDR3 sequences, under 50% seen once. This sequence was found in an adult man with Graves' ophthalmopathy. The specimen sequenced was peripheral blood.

This CDR3 is CASSRGGGVVETQYV. DNA for the CDR3: TGTGCCAGCAGCCGGGGGGGGGGAGTGGTTGAGACCCAGTACGTC. This chain connects TRBV7-8 to TRBJ2-5; 8 positions match TRBD2. Germline CDR1 reads SGHVS; CDR2 reads FQNEAQ. J lost 5 bases, V lost 5 bases, and 10 bases had no gene match. This CDR3 region has 15 residues.